A single sample is the source of the 20 T cell receptor beta chains below, sequenced in a study of blood T cells in healthy people across ages. Through a sample-barcoded 5' primer and a J-beta primer mix, a second PCR was run for roughly 6 to 11 cycles. TCRdb re-called the 5' RACE reads through MiXCR, storing one row per CDR3 protein. This sample carries 1.5 million to 2 million distinct CDR3 sequences, 49% of them seen once, and the ten largest clones take approximately 2.1%. The sample was blood. Receptor source: a woman aged 40 to 55 in good health.

The chain employs TRBV28 and TRBJ2-7; D assignment may be TRBD1 or TRBD2 (5 bases each). V was shortened by 11 bases and J by 0 bases, with 11 bases between the two germline ends. In germline, CDR1 is MDHEN, CDR2 SYDVKM. CDR3 size: 12 residues. In DNA form, the CDR3 reads TGTGCCTACTCGGGGCCCTCCTACGAGCAGTACTTC. Protein sequence: CAYSGPSYEQYF.

The chain employs TRBV11-2 and TRBJ2-7; D is uncertain. Trimming took 3 bases from V and 4 from J, leaving 10 bases between them. The CDR3 has 13 amino acids. Germline V gene data show CDR1 as SGHAT and CDR2 as FQNNGV. This CDR3 is CASSFEERYEQYF. DNA for the CDR3: TGTGCCAGCAGCTTTGAAGAAAGGTACGAGCAGTACTTC.

V gene TRBV20-1 combines with J gene TRBJ1-2; no clear D gene. The CDR3 length is 12 residues. The germline CDR1 and CDR2 sequences are DFQATT and SNEGSKA (reference sequence). The V end was cut by 5 bases, the J end by 5 bases, with 12 bases between. CDR3 bases: TGCAGTGCTCTTTGGACGGGGTATGGCTACACCTTC. This translates into CSALWTGYGYTF.

This clonotype showed up many times. The rearrangement joins TRBV12-3 or TRBV12-4 to TRBJ1-2, with D possibly matching TRBD1 (5 bases). This CDR3 spans 13 amino acids. Trimming pared 9 bases from V and 2 bases from J, leaving 13 bases between. The DNA of the CDR3 is TGTGCCAGTTCGTCGACAGCAAACTATGGCTACACCTTC. Translating it yields CASSSTANYGYTF.

This clonotype was recorded a few times. Germline is not matched at one junction end, which may reflect a read error. The genes are TRBV5-1 and TRBJ2-1, with TRBD2 matching 13 bases. The CDR3 has 15 residues. Germline V gives CDR1 SGHRS, CDR2 YFSETQ. The CDR3 DNA reads TGTGCCAGCAGTTTAACTAGCGGGGGGGCGCATGAGCAGTTCTTC. Its translation is CASSLTSGGAHEQFF.

The chain is built from TRBV7-2 and TRBJ2-1; a possible D gene is TRBD1 (5 bases). V was shortened by 5 bases and J by 0 bases, with 8 bases between the two germline ends. This CDR3 is 14 amino acids long. Germline values: CDR1 SGHTA, CDR2 FQGNSA. CDR3 sequence (DNA): TGTGCCAGCAGCGGGGCAGCCTCCTACAATGAGCAGTTCTTC. Protein: CASSGAASYNEQFF.

For this clonotype: Germline is not matched at one junction end, which may reflect a read error. The chain has TRBV6-5 and TRBJ2-3, with 8 bases matching TRBD1. Germline CDR1 and CDR2: MNHEY and SVGAGI. The CDR3 contains 19 residues. The CDR3 coding sequence is TGTGTCAGCAGTTACTCTCGCTGGGACAGGATCGGTAACACAGATACGCAGTATTTT. This translates into CVSSYSRWDRIGNTDTQYF.

The chain recombines TRBV18 with TRBJ1-4, with 10 bases identical to TRBD1. Germline CDR1 KGHSH, CDR2 LQKENI. The CDR3 totals 15 residues. Losses at the gene ends were 1 base for V and 7 bases for J; bases not matched to a gene: 3. In DNA, the CDR3 is TGTGCCAGCTCACCACGGGACAGGGGAAGTGAAAAACTGTTTTTT. Translation: CASSPRDRGSEKLFF.

V and J are TRBV11-2 and TRBJ1-2; D not resolved. V was cut by 0 bases and J by 5 bases, with 7 bases left in between. This CDR3 has 13 residues. The germline gives CDR1 SGHAT, CDR2 FQNNGV. CDR3 in DNA: TGTGCCAGCAGCTTAGATCCGTGGTATGGCTACACCTTC. Translated: CASSLDPWYGYTF.

This chain's CDR3 is CASSPWTSGASYEQYF. DNA for the CDR3: TGTGCCAGCAGTCCATGGACTAGCGGGGCCTCCTACGAGCAGTACTTC. V usage is TRBV6-2 or TRBV6-3 and J usage is TRBJ2-7; 12 bases map to TRBD2. The trim removed 5 bases at V and 0 bases at J, leaving 5 bases unmatched. From germline, CDR1 is MNHEY and CDR2 SVGEGT. The CDR3 sequence is 16 residues long.

On this clonotype: One end of the junction fails to match germline, which may point to a read error. V and J are TRBV9 and TRBJ2-3; 7 nucleotides line up with TRBD1. CDR1 is SGDLS and CDR2 is YYNGEE in the germline V gene. CDR3 length: 15 residues. CDR3 in amino acids: CASSVLQGSTDTQYF. DNA of the CDR3: TGTGCCAGCAGCGTACTACAGGGGAGCACAGATACACAGTATTTT.

J is TRBJ2-1 and V is TRBV7-9, with 9 bases that match TRBD1. Germline V gene lookup returns CDR1 SEHNR and CDR2 FQNEAQ (reference sequence). The CDR3 length is 16 residues. V was clipped by 2 bases and J by 4 bases; unmatched bases: 6. CDR3 DNA: TGTGCCAGCAGCTTAAGTCCAGGACAGGGGTACAATGAGCAGTTCTTC. Encoded protein: CASSLSPGQGYNEQFF.

The rearrangement joins TRBV6-1 to TRBJ2-6, with TRBD1 matching 7 bases. V trimming: 4 bases; J trimming: 2 bases; junction bases outside the gene matches: 11. The CDR3 loop spans 18 amino acids. Germline CDR1 MNHNS, CDR2 SASEGT. The CDR3 reads CASSARQGGGTGANVLTF. The CDR3 DNA reads as TGTGCCAGCAGTGCTAGACAGGGTGGCGGTACTGGGGCCAACGTCCTGACTTTC.

This clonotype has a handful of counts. The chain joins TRBV4-3 to TRBJ2-7, with D perhaps matching TRBD2 (5 bases). CDR3 length: 15 amino acids. The V gene lost 1 base and the J gene lost 3 bases, with 13 bases spanning the gap. Germline V lookup: CDR1 LGHNA, CDR2 YSLEER. The CDR3 bases are TGCGCCAGCAGCCAAGTCTCGACTGCGGGCTACGAGCAGTACTTC. It codes for CASSQVSTAGYEQYF.

This clonotype appeared a few times. The CDR3 loop reads CASSLEGSHEQYF. In DNA form, the CDR3 reads TGTGCCAGCAGTCTTGAGGGATCCCACGAGCAGTACTTC. The chain has TRBV11-3 and TRBJ2-7; maybe TRBD2 (5 bases). The germline gives CDR1 SGHNT, CDR2 YENEEA. Trimming removed 6 bases from V and 5 bases from J, with 14 bases in between. This CDR3 has 13 amino acids.

This chain links TRBV4-2 with TRBJ2-7, with TRBD2 matching 11 bases. Trimming took 1 base from V and 0 from J; bases not matched to a gene: 5. The CDR3 length is 17 residues. Germline V gives CDR1 LGHNA, CDR2 YNFKEQ. The CDR3 loop reads CASSQAPTSGVSYEQYF. In nucleotides, the CDR3 is TGTGCCAGCAGCCAAGCTCCGACTAGCGGGGTCTCCTACGAGCAGTACTTC.

The rearrangement joins TRBV6-6 to TRBJ2-7; D is perhaps TRBD2 (6 bases). The length of the CDR3 is 17 residues. The V end lost 3 bases, the J end lost 0 bases, and 18 bases lay between the germline ends. Germline V gene lookup returns CDR1 MNHNY and CDR2 SVGAGI (reference sequence). The CDR3 loop reads CASSYSPERVSSYEQYF. The CDR3 coding sequence is TGTGCCAGCAGTTATTCCCCGGAGCGGGTGAGCTCCTACGAGCAGTACTTC.

V usage is TRBV20-1 and J usage is TRBJ1-2; the D gene is possibly TRBD1 (6 bases). Deletions cut 3 bases from V and 2 bases from J, with 13 bases between. The CDR3 has 14 amino acids. Germline CDR1 reads DFQATT; CDR2 reads SNEGSKA (reference sequence). In DNA form, the CDR3 reads TGCAGTGCTAGTCTCACAGGGCGCAACTATGGCTACACCTTC. Encoded protein: CSASLTGRNYGYTF.

The sample holds many counts of this clonotype. This chain connects TRBV6-6 to TRBJ2-5, with D unclear. This CDR3 is built from 14 residues. The V end was cut by 10 bases, the J end by 5 bases, with 20 bases between. Germline values: CDR1 MNHNY, CDR2 SVGAGI (reference sequence). CDR3 sequence reads: CATRRAGVEETQYF. The CDR3 DNA follows: TGTGCCACCCGTAGGGCAGGCGTAGAGGAGACCCAGTACTTC.

This clonotype has a handful of counts. V is TRBV10-3 and J is TRBJ2-5; D perhaps matches TRBD1 (6 bases). The V gene's germline CDR1 is ENHRY and CDR2 SYGVKD. The CDR3 runs to 14 residues. V was cut by 1 base and J by 4 bases, with 10 bases left in between. The CDR3 reads CAISELGRGETQYF. CDR3 nucleotides: TGTGCCATCAGTGAGTTGGGCAGGGGAGAGACCCAGTACTTC.